The rows below give T cell receptor beta chains drawn from one sample of a study of human T cells and chemical hapten exposure. TCRdb re-analysed the RACE reads in MiXCR, keeping a single row per CDR3 protein. The sample lists approximately 340,000 distinct CDR3 sequences, roughly 6.9% occurring once. Sequenced material: whole blood, taken in connection with sensitization to the hapten diphenylcyclopropenone (DPC). These receptors all come from a woman aged 18-29 years with alopecia areata. Some clones in this sample may be carry-over from other donors' samples. CDR3s include the opening cysteine and the closing phenylalanine or tryptophan. D genes are given only for firm matches. Part of the rows lack a size; the others show once, few, many or a class for expanded clones.

d_call: .
clone_size: .
j_call: TRBJ1-1
v_call: TRBV11-2
cdr3_nt: TGTGCCAGCAGCTTAAACCCCGGGAACACTGAAGCTTTCTTT
cdr3_aa: CASSLNPGNTEAFF

d_call: TRBD1
clone_size: many
j_call: TRBJ2-2
v_call: TRBV5-1
cdr3_nt: TGCGCCAGCAGCTTGGGGACAGGGGGCCGAACCGGGGAGCTGTTTTTT
cdr3_aa: CASSLGTGGRTGELFF

d_call: .
clone_size: .
j_call: TRBJ1-5
v_call: TRBV28
cdr3_nt: TGTGCCAGCACCACTTCACGCGGCCCCTGGCCCCAGCATTTT
cdr3_aa: CASTTSRGPWPQHF

d_call: TRBD1
clone_size: many
j_call: TRBJ1-6
v_call: TRBV6-1
cdr3_nt: TGTGCCAGCAGCCGTACGCCGGGACAGGGTTCGACCTATAATTCACCCCTCCACTTT
cdr3_aa: CASSRTPGQGSTYNSPLHF

d_call: TRBD2
clone_size: many
j_call: TRBJ2-7
v_call: TRBV6-5
cdr3_nt: TGTGCCAGCAGTGACTCTCCCGGTGGGACTAGATCGGAGGAGCAGTACTTC
cdr3_aa: CASSDSPGGTRSEEQYF

d_call: .
clone_size: .
j_call: TRBJ2-3
v_call: TRBV14
cdr3_nt: TGTGCCAGCAGCGCAGGGACTTCTCCCACAGATACGCAGTATTTT
cdr3_aa: CASSAGTSPTDTQYF

d_call: .
clone_size: few
j_call: TRBJ2-7
v_call: TRBV28
cdr3_nt: TGTGCCAGCAGTTTATATTTTCGCGTCCCACCTAAACCGCCCGGGGCAGAATACGAGCAGTACTTC
cdr3_aa: CASSLYFRVPPKPPGAEYEQYF

d_call: .
clone_size: .
j_call: TRBJ2-7
v_call: TRBV15
cdr3_nt: TGTGCCACCAGCAGAGATAGGGCAGTCACCTACGAGCAGTACTTC
cdr3_aa: CATSRDRAVTYEQYF

d_call: .
clone_size: few
j_call: TRBJ1-5
v_call: TRBV6-1
cdr3_nt: TGTGCCAGCAGTGGGCTTGGATTGCAGGGGTTCAGTCAGCCCCAGCATTTT
cdr3_aa: CASSGLGLQGFSQPQHF

d_call: .
clone_size: few
j_call: TRBJ2-6
v_call: TRBV7-9
cdr3_nt: TGTGCCAGCAGCCTATGGACGGTCTCTGGGGCCAACGTCCTGACTTTC
cdr3_aa: CASSLWTVSGANVLTF

d_call: .
clone_size: .
j_call: TRBJ2-2
v_call: TRBV6-1
cdr3_nt: TGTGCCAGCAAGACAACGAACACCGGGGAGCTGTTTTTT
cdr3_aa: CASKTTNTGELFF

d_call: .
clone_size: many
j_call: TRBJ1-1
v_call: TRBV6-4
cdr3_nt: TGTGCCAGCAAGTACCCGCGGGCTCCAGGGCCTGAAGCTTTCTTT
cdr3_aa: CASKYPRAPGPEAFF

d_call: TRBD1
clone_size: .
j_call: TRBJ2-7
v_call: TRBV3-1
cdr3_nt: TGTGCCAGCAGCCAACTGGACAGGGTCTACGAGCAGTACTTC
cdr3_aa: CASSQLDRVYEQYF

d_call: TRBD1
clone_size: .
j_call: TRBJ2-2
v_call: TRBV7-2
cdr3_nt: TGCGGGAGACAGGGGGCGAACACCGGGGAGCTGTTTTTT
cdr3_aa: CGRQGANTGELFF

d_call: TRBD2
clone_size: few
j_call: TRBJ2-2
v_call: TRBV29-1
cdr3_nt: TGCAGCGTTGAACGAATAGCGGGGAACACCGGGGAGCTGTTTTTT
cdr3_aa: CSVERIAGNTGELFF

d_call: .
clone_size: few
j_call: TRBJ2-7
v_call: TRBV28
cdr3_nt: TGTGCCAGCAGGGTGACAGGAAGCTGGGTGGAGCAGTACTTC
cdr3_aa: CASRVTGSWVEQYF

d_call: TRBD2
clone_size: .
j_call: TRBJ2-3
v_call: TRBV6-6
cdr3_nt: TGTGCCAGCAGTTTTCCGCCCTGGGGGGGGGCAGATACGCAGTATTTT
cdr3_aa: CASSFPPWGGADTQYF

d_call: .
clone_size: .
j_call: TRBJ2-3
v_call: TRBV7-2
cdr3_nt: TGTGCCAGCAGCTTAGAGTCCGGGCGGGGAGATACGCAGTATTTT
cdr3_aa: CASSLESGRGDTQYF

d_call: TRBD1
clone_size: .
j_call: TRBJ1-5
v_call: TRBV7-8
cdr3_nt: TGTGCCAGCAGCTTACAGGGGGCACAACAGCCCCAGCATTTT
cdr3_aa: CASSLQGAQQPQHF

d_call: TRBD2
clone_size: many
j_call: TRBJ2-3
v_call: TRBV24-1
cdr3_nt: TGTGCCACCAGTGAGGTGGTAGCGGGGCTCACCACAGATACGCAGTATTTT
cdr3_aa: CATSEVVAGLTTDTQYF

d_call: .
clone_size: many
j_call: TRBJ2-2
v_call: TRBV7-8
cdr3_nt: TGTGCCAGCATAGGGCAGGAGGTGAACACCGGGGAGCTGTTTTTT
cdr3_aa: CASIGQEVNTGELFF

d_call: .
clone_size: few
j_call: TRBJ1-1
v_call: TRBV5-1
cdr3_nt: TGCGCCAGCAGCTTGGCCGAGGCAGCGAACACTGAAGCTTTCTTT
cdr3_aa: CASSLAEAANTEAFF

d_call: .
clone_size: few
j_call: TRBJ1-2
v_call: TRBV4-3
cdr3_nt: TGCGCCAGCAGCCAAGAGGTCCTATCCGGGGTAAACTATGGCTACACCTTC
cdr3_aa: CASSQEVLSGVNYGYTF

d_call: .
clone_size: .
j_call: TRBJ1-1
v_call: TRBV6-5
cdr3_nt: TGTGCCAGCAGTTACTCAGACCCCCTGGGGGGAACAACTGAAGCTTTCTTT
cdr3_aa: CASSYSDPLGGTTEAFF

d_call: TRBD2
clone_size: few
j_call: TRBJ2-1
v_call: TRBV6-5
cdr3_nt: TGTGCCAGCAGTTCCGGGCAGCGGGGGGGCCCCGACAATGAGCAGTTCTTC
cdr3_aa: CASSSGQRGGPDNEQFF

d_call: .
clone_size: few
j_call: TRBJ2-7
v_call: TRBV29-1
cdr3_nt: TGCAGCGTCCTGAGACAGGACTACGAGCAGTACTTC
cdr3_aa: CSVLRQDYEQYF

d_call: .
clone_size: few
j_call: TRBJ2-3
v_call: TRBV5-1
cdr3_nt: TGCGCCAGCAGCGGCCCCCGTACCGGCACAGATACGCAGTATTTT
cdr3_aa: CASSGPRTGTDTQYF

d_call: TRBD1
clone_size: .
j_call: TRBJ1-2
v_call: TRBV20-1
cdr3_nt: TGCAGTGGCAGGGGACAGGAGGATGGCTACACCTTC
cdr3_aa: CSGRGQEDGYTF

d_call: TRBD1
clone_size: .
j_call: TRBJ1-2
v_call: TRBV28
cdr3_nt: TGTGCCAGCAGAAAACCCGGACAGGGGGCGATCGACTATGGCTACACCTTC
cdr3_aa: CASRKPGQGAIDYGYTF

d_call: TRBD1
clone_size: many
j_call: TRBJ2-7
v_call: TRBV27
cdr3_nt: TGTGCCAGCACAAAGGGCAGGGGGTACGAGCAGTACTTC
cdr3_aa: CASTKGRGYEQYF

d_call: TRBD2
clone_size: .
j_call: TRBJ2-3
v_call: TRBV4-2
cdr3_nt: TGTGCCAGCAGCCAAGATATACCTAGCGGAATCACAGATACGCAGTATTTT
cdr3_aa: CASSQDIPSGITDTQYF

d_call: TRBD2
clone_size: many
j_call: TRBJ2-1
v_call: TRBV24-1
cdr3_nt: TGTGCCACCAGTGACGGGACTAGCGGGGGGTACAATGAGCAGTTCTTC
cdr3_aa: CATSDGTSGGYNEQFF

d_call: .
clone_size: .
j_call: TRBJ1-1
v_call: TRBV2
cdr3_nt: TGTGCCGTAGCCCCCCTGAACACTGAAGCTTTCTTT
cdr3_aa: CAVAPLNTEAFF

d_call: .
clone_size: few
j_call: TRBJ2-2
v_call: TRBV4-1
cdr3_nt: TGCGCCAGCAGCCAAGAAGGCGGGACAGCCGGGTATGAATCCGGGGAGCTGTTTTTT
cdr3_aa: CASSQEGGTAGYESGELFF

d_call: TRBD2
clone_size: few
j_call: TRBJ2-7
v_call: TRBV20-1
cdr3_nt: TGCAGTGCTCAATATAGCGGGGGGATTTACGAGCAGTACTTC
cdr3_aa: CSAQYSGGIYEQYF

d_call: .
clone_size: many
j_call: TRBJ1-4
v_call: TRBV12-3/TRBV12-4
cdr3_nt: TGTGCCAGCAGTTTTTTTATTCTTGGATCCTATTTAGGAGAAAAACTGTTTTTT
cdr3_aa: CASSFFILGSYLGEKLFF

d_call: .
clone_size: many
j_call: TRBJ1-1
v_call: TRBV18
cdr3_nt: TGTGCCAGCTCACCACCGGCGAGGGGAGGTGAAGCTTTCTTT
cdr3_aa: CASSPPARGGEAFF

d_call: TRBD1
clone_size: few
j_call: TRBJ2-3
v_call: TRBV11-2
cdr3_nt: TGTGCCAGCAGCCCCCGGGACAGATCCGTCGAAGATACGCAGTATTTT
cdr3_aa: CASSPRDRSVEDTQYF

d_call: .
clone_size: .
j_call: TRBJ2-7
v_call: TRBV12-3/TRBV12-4
cdr3_nt: TGTGCCAGCAGTCTCGGGACGGTGGGTGCCTACGAGCAGTACTTC
cdr3_aa: CASSLGTVGAYEQYF

d_call: TRBD1
clone_size: .
j_call: TRBJ2-5
v_call: TRBV20-1
cdr3_nt: TGCAGTGCGCAGGACAGGACCCAAGAGACCCAGTACTTC
cdr3_aa: CSAQDRTQETQYF

d_call: TRBD1
clone_size: .
j_call: TRBJ2-2
v_call: TRBV2
cdr3_nt: TGTGCCAGCAAAGGGACAGGGTGGAACGGGGAGCTGTTTTTT
cdr3_aa: CASKGTGWNGELFF

d_call: .
clone_size: few
j_call: TRBJ2-4
v_call: TRBV12-3/TRBV12-4
cdr3_nt: TGTGCCAGCAGTTTAAAAGCCAAAAACATTCAGTACTTC
cdr3_aa: CASSLKAKNIQYF

d_call: TRBD1
clone_size: few
j_call: TRBJ2-2
v_call: TRBV2
cdr3_nt: TGTGCCAGCAGTGACGACAGGGAGAATACCGGGGAGCTGTTTTTT
cdr3_aa: CASSDDRENTGELFF

d_call: .
clone_size: many
j_call: TRBJ2-1
v_call: TRBV12-3/TRBV12-4
cdr3_nt: TGTGCCAGCAGCATACCCGGGGAATGGAATGAGCAGTTCTTC
cdr3_aa: CASSIPGEWNEQFF

d_call: TRBD2
clone_size: .
j_call: TRBJ2-3
v_call: TRBV7-8
cdr3_nt: TGTGCCAGCAGCTTAGAGTTCGGGACTAGTAGGTCGCAGTATTTT
cdr3_aa: CASSLEFGTSRSQYF

d_call: .
clone_size: few
j_call: TRBJ1-6
v_call: TRBV21-1
cdr3_nt: TGTGCCAGCACCTACTACAGGGGGAATTCACCCCTCCACTTT
cdr3_aa: CASTYYRGNSPLHF

d_call: .
clone_size: few
j_call: TRBJ2-1
v_call: TRBV4-3
cdr3_nt: TGCGCCAGCAGCCAAGATCCCGGGCACCGACTCAATGAGCAGTTCTTC
cdr3_aa: CASSQDPGHRLNEQFF

d_call: TRBD1
clone_size: few
j_call: TRBJ1-1
v_call: TRBV29-1
cdr3_nt: TGCAGCGAACAGGGGGCGAGTTCTGAAGCTTTCTTT
cdr3_aa: CSEQGASSEAFF

d_call: .
clone_size: few
j_call: TRBJ2-5
v_call: TRBV9
cdr3_nt: TGTGCCAGCAGCGGGCCGGGACTAGAGACCCAGTACTTC
cdr3_aa: CASSGPGLETQYF

d_call: .
clone_size: few
j_call: TRBJ2-3
v_call: TRBV10-3
cdr3_nt: TGTGCCATCAGCTTCCCGAGCACAGATACGCAGTATTTT
cdr3_aa: CAISFPSTDTQYF

d_call: TRBD2
clone_size: .
j_call: TRBJ2-3
v_call: TRBV6-1
cdr3_nt: TGTGCCACCAAAAGTTTGGCGGGGGGATCAGATACGCAGTATTTT
cdr3_aa: CATKSLAGGSDTQYF

d_call: .
clone_size: few
j_call: TRBJ2-3
v_call: TRBV10-3
cdr3_nt: TGTGCCATCAGTGTGGGGACAATCACAGATACGCAGTATTTT
cdr3_aa: CAISVGTITDTQYF

d_call: TRBD2
clone_size: once
j_call: TRBJ2-3
v_call: TRBV4-2
cdr3_nt: TGTGCCAGCAGCCCGGGGGGGCTGGAAGTTACGCAGTATTTT
cdr3_aa: CASSPGGLEVTQYF

d_call: TRBD2
clone_size: few
j_call: TRBJ2-4
v_call: TRBV6-2/TRBV6-3
cdr3_nt: TGTGCCAGCAGTTACTCCCCCGGGGGGGATTTCCGCATTCAGTACTTC
cdr3_aa: CASSYSPGGDFRIQYF

d_call: .
clone_size: few
j_call: TRBJ1-5
v_call: TRBV24-1
cdr3_nt: TGTGCCACCAGTGATCAGGCTGGGGAGCCCCAGCATTTT
cdr3_aa: CATSDQAGEPQHF

d_call: TRBD2
clone_size: many
j_call: TRBJ2-1
v_call: TRBV18
cdr3_nt: TGTGCCAGCTCACCATTCGCCGGGGGGGCTTACAATGAGCAGTTCTTC
cdr3_aa: CASSPFAGGAYNEQFF

d_call: TRBD2
clone_size: .
j_call: TRBJ2-5
v_call: TRBV3-1
cdr3_nt: TGTGCCAGCAGCCAAGTTCTAGCGGGGCAAGAGACCCAGTACTTC
cdr3_aa: CASSQVLAGQETQYF

d_call: .
clone_size: few
j_call: TRBJ2-7
v_call: TRBV25-1
cdr3_nt: TGTGCCAGCAGTGAGCCAGGCTCCTACGAGCAGTACTTC
cdr3_aa: CASSEPGSYEQYF